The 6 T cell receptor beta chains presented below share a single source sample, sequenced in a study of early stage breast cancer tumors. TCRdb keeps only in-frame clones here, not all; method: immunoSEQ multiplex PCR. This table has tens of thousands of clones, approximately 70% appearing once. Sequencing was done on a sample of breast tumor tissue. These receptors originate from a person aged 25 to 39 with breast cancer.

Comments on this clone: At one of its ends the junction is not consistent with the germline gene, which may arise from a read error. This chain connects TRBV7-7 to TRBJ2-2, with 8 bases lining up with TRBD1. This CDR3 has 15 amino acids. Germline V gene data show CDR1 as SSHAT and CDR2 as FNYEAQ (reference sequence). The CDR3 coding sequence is TGTGCTAGCAGCCCCCAGGGGGCAGTCACCGGGGAGCTGTTTTTT. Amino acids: CASSPQGAVTGELFF.

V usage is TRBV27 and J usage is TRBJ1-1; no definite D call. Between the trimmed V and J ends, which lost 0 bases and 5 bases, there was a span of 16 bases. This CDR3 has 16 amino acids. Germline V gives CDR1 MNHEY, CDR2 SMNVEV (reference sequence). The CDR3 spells CASSLSDSNLGTEAFF. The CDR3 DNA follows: TGTGCCAGCAGTTTATCGGACTCCAACTTGGGGACTGAAGCTTTCTTT.

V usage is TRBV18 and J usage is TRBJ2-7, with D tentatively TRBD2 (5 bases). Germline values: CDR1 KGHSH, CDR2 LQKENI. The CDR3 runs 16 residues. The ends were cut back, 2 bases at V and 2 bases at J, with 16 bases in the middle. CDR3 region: CASSPSMAGTTYEQYF. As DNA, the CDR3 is TGTGCCAGCTCACCATCCATGGCGGGTACCACCTACGAGCAGTACTTC. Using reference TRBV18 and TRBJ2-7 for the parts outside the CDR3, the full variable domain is NAGVMQNPRHLVRRRGQEARLRCSPMKGHSHVYWYRQLPEEGLKFMVYLQKENIIDESGMPKERFSAEFPKEGPSILRIQQVVRGDSAAYFCASSPSMAGTTYEQYFGPGTRLTVT.

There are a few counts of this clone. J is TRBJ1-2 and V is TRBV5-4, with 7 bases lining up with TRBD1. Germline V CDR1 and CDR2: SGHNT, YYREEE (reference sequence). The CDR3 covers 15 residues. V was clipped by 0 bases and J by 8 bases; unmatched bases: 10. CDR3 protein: CASSLAAHTGEGYTF. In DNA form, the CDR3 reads TGTGCCAGCAGCTTGGCCGCTCATACAGGGGAAGGCTACACCTTC.

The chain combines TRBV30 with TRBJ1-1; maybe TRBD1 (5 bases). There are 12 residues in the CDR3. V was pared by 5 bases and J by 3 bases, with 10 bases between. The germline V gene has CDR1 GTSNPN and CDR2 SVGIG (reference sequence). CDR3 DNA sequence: TGTGCCTGGGGACAAGTTTACACTGAAGCTTTCTTT. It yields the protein CAWGQVYTEAFF.

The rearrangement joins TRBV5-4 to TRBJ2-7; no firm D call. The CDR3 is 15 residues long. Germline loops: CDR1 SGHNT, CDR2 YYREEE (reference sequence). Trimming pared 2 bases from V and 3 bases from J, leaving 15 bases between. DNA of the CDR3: TGTGCCAGCAGCTTCCATTGGGCGGCTCACTACGAGCAGTACTTC. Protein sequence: CASSFHWAAHYEQYF.